These T cell receptor beta chains were read from a single sample in a study of T cell changes during pregnancy in multiple sclerosis. Profiling relied on immunoSEQ multiplex PCR, and the TCRdb table lists in-frame clones only, not all of them. Of around 60,000 clones in the sample, about 89% were seen once. Sequences were derived from CD4+ T cells from peripheral blood mononuclear cells, sampled after pregnancy. Receptors originate from a female donor in good health, enrolled as a control in a pregnancy study. The CDR3 runs from the conserved cysteine through the conserved F or W. The D gene is left open where the match is weak. The size entry is marked missing in some rows and otherwise reads once, few, many or a size class.

clone size: NA
D gene: NA
V gene: TRBV7-2
J gene: TRBJ2-1
CDR3 length: 15
CDR3 DNA: TGTGCCAGCAGCTTAGGGCAGGTATGGGGCGATGAGCAGTTCTTC
CDR3 protein: CASSLGQVWGDEQFF

clone size: NA
D gene: NA
V gene: TRBV5-5
J gene: TRBJ1-1
CDR3 length: 13
CDR3 DNA: TGTGCCAGCAGCTCGGAACGGTTGACAGAAGCTTTCTTT
CDR3 protein: CASSSERLTEAFF

clone size: NA
D gene: NA
V gene: TRBV30
J gene: TRBJ1-2
CDR3 length: 12
CDR3 DNA: TGTGCCTGGAGTGTAGGAGGAGATGGCTACACCTTC
CDR3 protein: CAWSVGGDGYTF

clone size: NA
D gene: NA
V gene: TRBV7-2
J gene: TRBJ1-1
CDR3 length: 13
CDR3 DNA: TGTGCCAGCAGCTTAGTGGTTGCGGCTGAAGCTTTCTTT
CDR3 protein: CASSLVVAAEAFF

clone size: NA
D gene: NA
V gene: TRBV19
J gene: TRBJ2-6
CDR3 length: 14
CDR3 DNA: TGTGCCAGTACACAGGGATTAGGGGCCAACGTCCTGACTTTC
CDR3 protein: CASTQGLGANVLTF

clone size: NA
D gene: NA
V gene: TRBV6-1
J gene: TRBJ1-2
CDR3 length: 15
CDR3 DNA: TGTGCCAGCAGTGAAGTCTCAGGGTGGGACTATGGCTACACCTTC
CDR3 protein: CASSEVSGWDYGYTF

clone size: NA
D gene: TRBD1
V gene: TRBV30
J gene: TRBJ2-7
CDR3 length: 13
CDR3 DNA: TGTGCCTGGACGAGGGACAGGGGAAACGAGCAGTACTTC
CDR3 protein: CAWTRDRGNEQYF

clone size: NA
D gene: TRBD1
V gene: TRBV27
J gene: TRBJ1-1
CDR3 length: 16
CDR3 DNA: TGTGCCAGCAGTTTATTCGGCAGGGGGAGTGACACTGAAGCTTTCTTT
CDR3 protein: CASSLFGRGSDTEAFF

clone size: NA
D gene: NA
V gene: TRBV6-4
J gene: TRBJ1-1
CDR3 length: 13
CDR3 DNA: TGTGCCAGCAGCCCCCAGGGAAGCACTGAAGCTTTCTTT
CDR3 protein: CASSPQGSTEAFF

clone size: NA
D gene: TRBD2
V gene: TRBV4-1
J gene: TRBJ2-5
CDR3 length: 15
CDR3 DNA: TGCGCCAGCAGCTTAGCGGGGGGCATCCAAGAGACCCAGTACTTC
CDR3 protein: CASSLAGGIQETQYF

clone size: NA
D gene: TRBD1
V gene: TRBV6-1
J gene: TRBJ1-1
CDR3 length: 14
CDR3 DNA: TGTGCCAGCTGTAAAGGGGGCGCGGAGACTGAAGCTTTCTTT
CDR3 protein: CASCKGGAETEAFF

clone size: NA
D gene: TRBD1
V gene: TRBV9
J gene: TRBJ1-2
CDR3 length: 16
CDR3 DNA: TGTGCCAGCAGCCCCCGGGACAGGGAAATTTCGGGTGGCTACACCTTC
CDR3 protein: CASSPRDREISGGYTF

clone size: NA
D gene: NA
V gene: TRBV7-6
J gene: TRBJ1-2
CDR3 length: 12
CDR3 DNA: TGTGCCAGCAGCCGGGGAGGGGAGGGCTACACCTTC
CDR3 protein: CASSRGGEGYTF

clone size: NA
D gene: TRBD1
V gene: TRBV11-1
J gene: TRBJ1-2
CDR3 length: 14
CDR3 DNA: TGTGCCAGCAGCTGGGGACAGGGGAACTATGGCTACACCTTC
CDR3 protein: CASSWGQGNYGYTF

clone size: NA
D gene: TRBD1
V gene: TRBV6-1
J gene: TRBJ1-5
CDR3 length: 14
CDR3 DNA: TGTGCCAGCAGCGGACAGGGAAGCAATCAGCCCCAGCATTTT
CDR3 protein: CASSGQGSNQPQHF

clone size: NA
D gene: NA
V gene: TRBV4-2
J gene: TRBJ2-3
CDR3 length: 15
CDR3 DNA: TGTGCCAGCCAGAAGGACGGGGTAAGACTGAATACGCAGTATTTT
CDR3 protein: CASQKDGVRLNTQYF

clone size: NA
D gene: TRBD2
V gene: TRBV10-3
J gene: TRBJ2-3
CDR3 length: 15
CDR3 DNA: TGTGCCATCAGTGAGCAAGCGGGGGGGTTTGATACGCAGTATTTT
CDR3 protein: CAISEQAGGFDTQYF

clone size: once
D gene: TRBD2
V gene: TRBV7-3
J gene: TRBJ2-5
CDR3 length: 16
CDR3 DNA: TGTGCCAGCAGCCCATGGACTAGCGGGGGCCAAGAGACCCAGTACTTC
CDR3 protein: CASSPWTSGGQETQYF

clone size: NA
D gene: NA
V gene: TRBV4-1
J gene: TRBJ1-1
CDR3 length: 17
CDR3 DNA: TGCGCCAGCGGGATCGGTAGCGCTCGGAGTATGAACACTGAAGCTTTCTTT
CDR3 protein: CASGIGSARSMNTEAFF

clone size: NA
D gene: NA
V gene: TRBV19
J gene: TRBJ1-2
CDR3 length: 15
CDR3 DNA: TGTGCCAGTAGTATAGGGTTGCCAGGGCACTACGGCTACACCTTC
CDR3 protein: CASSIGLPGHYGYTF

clone size: NA
D gene: TRBD1
V gene: TRBV5-6
J gene: TRBJ1-5
CDR3 length: 15
CDR3 DNA: TGTGCCAGCAGCTGGACAGGGACTAGCAATCAGCCCCAGCATTTT
CDR3 protein: CASSWTGTSNQPQHF

clone size: NA
D gene: NA
V gene: TRBV10-3
J gene: TRBJ1-1
CDR3 length: 14
CDR3 DNA: TGTGCCATCAGAAGGGACACGTTGAACACTGAAGCTTTCTTT
CDR3 protein: CAIRRDTLNTEAFF

clone size: once
D gene: NA
V gene: TRBV5-1
J gene: TRBJ1-1
CDR3 length: 18
CDR3 DNA: TGCGCCAGCAGCTTCGAAATGTCGTTGAAGGGGGAGAGCCCTGAAGCTTTCTTT
CDR3 protein: CASSFEMSLKGESPEAFF

clone size: NA
D gene: TRBD1
V gene: TRBV7-7
J gene: TRBJ2-5
CDR3 length: 15
CDR3 DNA: TGTGCCAGCAGCTTAGGACAGGGGATCCAAGAGACCCAGTACTTC
CDR3 protein: CASSLGQGIQETQYF

clone size: NA
D gene: TRBD2
V gene: TRBV7-3
J gene: TRBJ2-1
CDR3 length: 16
CDR3 DNA: TGTGCCAGCAGCTTAAGGGCGGGGGACTCCTACAATGAGCAGTTCTTC
CDR3 protein: CASSLRAGDSYNEQFF

clone size: NA
D gene: TRBD1
V gene: TRBV11-3
J gene: TRBJ2-7
CDR3 length: 15
CDR3 DNA: TGTGCCAGCAGCTCCCAGCAGGGGGCTCTTAACGAGCAGTACTTC
CDR3 protein: CASSSQQGALNEQYF

clone size: NA
D gene: TRBD1
V gene: TRBV4-3
J gene: TRBJ2-2
CDR3 length: 17
CDR3 DNA: TGCGCCAGCAGCGTAGAGGGGGCGGACAGCTACACCGGGGAGCTGTTTTTT
CDR3 protein: CASSVEGADSYTGELFF

clone size: NA
D gene: NA
V gene: TRBV5-4
J gene: TRBJ1-1
CDR3 length: 14
CDR3 DNA: TGTGCCAGCAGCTTGGACAGGAGGAACACTGAAGCTTTCTTT
CDR3 protein: CASSLDRRNTEAFF

clone size: once
D gene: TRBD1
V gene: TRBV15
J gene: TRBJ1-1
CDR3 length: 16
CDR3 DNA: TGTGCCACCAGCAGATCCCTGACAGGGGGCAGGTCTGAAGCTTTCTTT
CDR3 protein: CATSRSLTGGRSEAFF

clone size: NA
D gene: TRBD2
V gene: TRBV6-1
J gene: TRBJ2-2
CDR3 length: 17
CDR3 DNA: TGTGCCAGCAGTGATCAACCGGGGGGTAGGGACACCGGGGAGCTGTTTTTT
CDR3 protein: CASSDQPGGRDTGELFF

clone size: NA
D gene: TRBD2
V gene: TRBV7-3
J gene: TRBJ2-1
CDR3 length: 16
CDR3 DNA: TGTGCCAGCAGCCCCTGGACTAGCGGGGATATCGGTGAGCAGTTCTTC
CDR3 protein: CASSPWTSGDIGEQFF

clone size: NA
D gene: NA
V gene: TRBV7-6
J gene: TRBJ2-1
CDR3 length: 14
CDR3 DNA: TGTGCCAGCAAAGGACAGTCGGTTAGCAATGAGCAGTTCTTC
CDR3 protein: CASKGQSVSNEQFF

clone size: NA
D gene: NA
V gene: TRBV5-1
J gene: TRBJ1-3
CDR3 length: 14
CDR3 DNA: TGCGCCAGCAGCGGCGGGACCTCTGGAAACACCATATATTTT
CDR3 protein: CASSGGTSGNTIYF

clone size: NA
D gene: NA
V gene: TRBV5-1
J gene: TRBJ2-7
CDR3 length: 14
CDR3 DNA: TGCGCCAGCAGCTTGGGGGGCGAAAACTACGAGCAGTACTTC
CDR3 protein: CASSLGGENYEQYF

clone size: once
D gene: NA
V gene: TRBV5-1
J gene: TRBJ1-2
CDR3 length: 16
CDR3 DNA: TGCGCCAGCAGCTTGGCTGTCGGGGGGCAGGACTATGGCTACACCTTC
CDR3 protein: CASSLAVGGQDYGYTF

clone size: NA
D gene: TRBD2
V gene: TRBV25-1
J gene: TRBJ2-1
CDR3 length: 14
CDR3 DNA: TGTGCCAGCAAGAGGGAGGGTACCTACAATGAGCAGTTCTTC
CDR3 protein: CASKREGTYNEQFF

clone size: NA
D gene: NA
V gene: TRBV2
J gene: TRBJ1-3
CDR3 length: 13
CDR3 DNA: TGTGCCAGCCTCAGGGGAGCTGGAAACACCATATATTTT
CDR3 protein: CASLRGAGNTIYF

clone size: NA
D gene: NA
V gene: TRBV11-2
J gene: TRBJ1-2
CDR3 length: 13
CDR3 DNA: TGTGCCAGCAGCTCATCACTTAGTGTTGGCTACACCTTC
CDR3 protein: CASSSSLSVGYTF

clone size: NA
D gene: TRBD2
V gene: TRBV30
J gene: TRBJ2-7
CDR3 length: 14
CDR3 DNA: TGTGCCTGGAGTGTTACGGGGGGAGCCTACGAGCAGTACTTC
CDR3 protein: CAWSVTGGAYEQYF

clone size: medium-sized
D gene: NA
V gene: TRBV7-2
J gene: TRBJ1-6
CDR3 length: 16
CDR3 DNA: TGTGCCAGCAGGCGTTTCCCGGGAGCTTATAATTCACCCCTCCACTTT
CDR3 protein: CASRRFPGAYNSPLHF

clone size: NA
D gene: NA
V gene: TRBV11-2
J gene: TRBJ2-1
CDR3 length: 14
CDR3 DNA: TGTGCCAGCAGCTCCACCCGGGGGTTGAATGAGCAGTTCTTC
CDR3 protein: CASSSTRGLNEQFF

clone size: NA
D gene: NA
V gene: TRBV11-3
J gene: TRBJ2-5
CDR3 length: 12
CDR3 DNA: TGTGCCAGCAGCTTAAACCGGGAGACCCAGTACTTC
CDR3 protein: CASSLNRETQYF

clone size: NA
D gene: NA
V gene: TRBV4-1
J gene: TRBJ1-5
CDR3 length: 14
CDR3 DNA: TGCGCCAGCAGCCAAGATCGGGGGGGTCAGCCCCAGCATTTT
CDR3 protein: CASSQDRGGQPQHF

clone size: NA
D gene: TRBD2
V gene: TRBV5-6
J gene: TRBJ2-2
CDR3 length: 16
CDR3 DNA: TGTGCCAGCAGCTTCTGGACTAGCGGGCTGAGCGGGGAGCTGTTTTTT
CDR3 protein: CASSFWTSGLSGELFF

clone size: NA
D gene: NA
V gene: TRBV9
J gene: TRBJ2-3
CDR3 length: 13
CDR3 DNA: TGTGCCTTGGGGGACAAGGGGTCAGATACGCAGTATTTT
CDR3 protein: CALGDKGSDTQYF

clone size: NA
D gene: NA
V gene: TRBV11-3
J gene: TRBJ1-4
CDR3 length: 16
CDR3 DNA: TGTGCCAGCAGCCGGTCTGGGCCAGGGCAAAATGAAAAACTGTTTTTT
CDR3 protein: CASSRSGPGQNEKLFF

clone size: NA
D gene: TRBD2
V gene: TRBV5-4
J gene: TRBJ2-5
CDR3 length: 15
CDR3 DNA: TGTGCCAGCAGCTTGGCGGGGGGGACCTACGAGACCCAGTACTTC
CDR3 protein: CASSLAGGTYETQYF

clone size: NA
D gene: TRBD1
V gene: TRBV18
J gene: TRBJ1-5
CDR3 length: 14
CDR3 DNA: TGTGCCAGCTCGCGTGACAGGGGGAATCAGCCCCAGCATTTT
CDR3 protein: CASSRDRGNQPQHF